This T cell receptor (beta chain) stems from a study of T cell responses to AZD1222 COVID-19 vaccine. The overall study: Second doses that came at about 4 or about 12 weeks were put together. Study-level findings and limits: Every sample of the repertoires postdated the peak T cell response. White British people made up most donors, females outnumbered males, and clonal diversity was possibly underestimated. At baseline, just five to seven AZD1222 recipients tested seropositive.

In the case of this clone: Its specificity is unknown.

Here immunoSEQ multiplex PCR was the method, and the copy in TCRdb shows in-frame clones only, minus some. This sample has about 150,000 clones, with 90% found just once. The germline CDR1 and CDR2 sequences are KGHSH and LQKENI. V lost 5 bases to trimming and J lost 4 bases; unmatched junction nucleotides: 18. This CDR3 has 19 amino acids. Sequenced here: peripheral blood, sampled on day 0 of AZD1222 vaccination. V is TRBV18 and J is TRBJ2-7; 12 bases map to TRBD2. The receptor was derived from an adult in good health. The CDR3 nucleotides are TGTGCCAGCTCAACCAGGTCATCGTCTAGCGGGGGGGCCGTGTACGAGCAGTACTTC. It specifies CASSTRSSSSGGAVYEQYF.